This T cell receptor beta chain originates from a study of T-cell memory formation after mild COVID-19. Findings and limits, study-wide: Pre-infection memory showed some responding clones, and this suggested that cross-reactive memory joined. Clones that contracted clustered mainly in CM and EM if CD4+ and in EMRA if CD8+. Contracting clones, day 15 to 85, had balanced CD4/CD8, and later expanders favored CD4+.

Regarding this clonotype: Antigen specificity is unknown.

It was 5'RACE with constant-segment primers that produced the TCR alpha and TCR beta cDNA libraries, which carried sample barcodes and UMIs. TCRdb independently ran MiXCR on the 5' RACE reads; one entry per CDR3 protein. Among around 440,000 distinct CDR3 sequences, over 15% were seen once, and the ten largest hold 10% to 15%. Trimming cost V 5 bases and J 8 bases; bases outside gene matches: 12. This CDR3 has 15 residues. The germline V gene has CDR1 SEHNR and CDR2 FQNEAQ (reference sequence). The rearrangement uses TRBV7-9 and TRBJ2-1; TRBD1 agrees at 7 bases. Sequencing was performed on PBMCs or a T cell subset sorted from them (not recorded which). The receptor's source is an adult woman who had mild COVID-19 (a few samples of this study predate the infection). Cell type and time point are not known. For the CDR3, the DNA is TGTGCCAGCAGCCCACAGGGGCCCACCTCGGATGAGCAGTTCTTC. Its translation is CASSPQGPTSDEQFF. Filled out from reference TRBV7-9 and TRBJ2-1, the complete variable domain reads DTGVSQNPRHKITKRGQNVTFRCDPISEHNRLYWYRQTLGQGPEFLTYFQNEAQLEKSRLLSDRFSAERPKGSFSTLEIQRTEQGDSAMYLCASSPQGPTSDEQFFGPGTRLTVL.